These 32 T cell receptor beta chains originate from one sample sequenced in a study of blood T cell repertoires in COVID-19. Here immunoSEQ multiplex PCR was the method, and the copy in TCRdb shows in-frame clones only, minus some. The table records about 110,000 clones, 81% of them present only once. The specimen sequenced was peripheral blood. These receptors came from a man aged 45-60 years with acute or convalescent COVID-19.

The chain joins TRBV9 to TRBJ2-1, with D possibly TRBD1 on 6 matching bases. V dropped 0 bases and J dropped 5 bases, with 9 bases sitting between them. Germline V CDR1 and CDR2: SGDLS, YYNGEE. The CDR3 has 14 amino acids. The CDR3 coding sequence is TGTGCCAGCAGCGTAGCGGGGACAAACAATGAGCAGTTCTTC. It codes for CASSVAGTNNEQFF.

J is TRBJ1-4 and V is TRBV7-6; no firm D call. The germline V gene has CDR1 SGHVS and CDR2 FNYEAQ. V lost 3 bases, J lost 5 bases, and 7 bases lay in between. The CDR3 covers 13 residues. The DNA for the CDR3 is TGTGCCAGCAGCTTGCGATTGAATGAAAAACTGTTTTTT. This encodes CASSLRLNEKLFF.

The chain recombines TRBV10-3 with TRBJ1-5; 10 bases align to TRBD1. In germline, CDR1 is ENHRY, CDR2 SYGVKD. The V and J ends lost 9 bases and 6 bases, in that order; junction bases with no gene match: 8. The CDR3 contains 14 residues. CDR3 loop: CAINPTGGSQPQHF. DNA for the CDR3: TGTGCCATTAACCCGACAGGGGGCAGTCAGCCCCAGCATTTT.

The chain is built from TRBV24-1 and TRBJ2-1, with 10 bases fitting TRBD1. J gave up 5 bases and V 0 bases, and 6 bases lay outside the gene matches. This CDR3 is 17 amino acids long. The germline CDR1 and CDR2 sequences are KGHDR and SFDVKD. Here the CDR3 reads CATSDLEGTGAHNEQFF. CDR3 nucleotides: TGTGCCACCAGTGATTTGGAGGGGACAGGGGCCCACAATGAGCAGTTCTTC.

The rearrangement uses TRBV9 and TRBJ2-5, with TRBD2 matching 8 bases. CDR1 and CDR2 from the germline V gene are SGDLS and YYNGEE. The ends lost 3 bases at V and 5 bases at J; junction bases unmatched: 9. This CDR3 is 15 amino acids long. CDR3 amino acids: CASSERGGRSETQYF. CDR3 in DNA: TGTGCCAGCAGCGAACGGGGGGGCCGGTCGGAGACCCAGTACTTC.

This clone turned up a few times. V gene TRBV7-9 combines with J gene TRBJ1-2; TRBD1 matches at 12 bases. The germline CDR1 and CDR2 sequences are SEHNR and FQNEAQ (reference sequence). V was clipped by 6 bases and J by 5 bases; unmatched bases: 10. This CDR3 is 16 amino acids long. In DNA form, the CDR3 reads TGTGCCAGCAGGGACTCCGGGACAGGGGGCGATTATGGCTACACCTTC. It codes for CASRDSGTGGDYGYTF. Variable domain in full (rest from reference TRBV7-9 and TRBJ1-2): DTGVSQNPRHKITKRGQNVTFRCDPISEHNRLYWYRQTLGQGPEFLTYFQNEAQLEKSRLLSDRFSAERPKGSFSTLEIQRTEQGDSAMYLCASRDSGTGGDYGYTFGSGTRLTVV.

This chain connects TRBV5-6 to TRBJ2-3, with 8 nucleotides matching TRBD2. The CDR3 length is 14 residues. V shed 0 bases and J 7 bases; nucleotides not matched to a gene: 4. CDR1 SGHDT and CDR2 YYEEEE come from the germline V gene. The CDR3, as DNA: TGTGCCAGCAGCTTGGGCCGGGGGGGAAATACGCAGTATTTT. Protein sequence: CASSLGRGGNTQYF.

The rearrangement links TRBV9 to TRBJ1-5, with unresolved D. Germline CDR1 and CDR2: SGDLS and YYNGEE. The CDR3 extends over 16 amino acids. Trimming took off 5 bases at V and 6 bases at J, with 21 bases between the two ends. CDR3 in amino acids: CASSTSSEAAGQPQHF. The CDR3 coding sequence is TGTGCCAGCAGTACCTCCTCGGAGGCCGCGGGTCAGCCCCAGCATTTT. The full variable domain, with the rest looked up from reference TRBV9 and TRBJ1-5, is DSGVTQTPKHLITATGQRVTLRCSPRSGDLSVYWYQQSLDQGLQFLIQYYNGEERAKGNILERFSAQQFPDLHSELNLSSLELGDSALYFCASSTSSEAAGQPQHFGDGTRLSIL.

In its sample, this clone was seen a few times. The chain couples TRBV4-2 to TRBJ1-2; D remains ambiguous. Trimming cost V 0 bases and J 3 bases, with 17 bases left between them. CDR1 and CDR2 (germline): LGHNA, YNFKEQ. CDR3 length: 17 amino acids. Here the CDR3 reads CASSQERGPVIDYGYTF. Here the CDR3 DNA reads TGTGCCAGCAGCCAAGAAAGAGGTCCAGTCATTGACTATGGCTACACCTTC.

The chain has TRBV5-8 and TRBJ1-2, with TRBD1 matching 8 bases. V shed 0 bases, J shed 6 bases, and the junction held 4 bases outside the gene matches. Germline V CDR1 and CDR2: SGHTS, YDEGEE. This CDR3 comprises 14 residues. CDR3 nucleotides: TGTGCCAGCAGCTTGGTACAGGGGGGCAATGGCTACACCTTC. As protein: CASSLVQGGNGYTF. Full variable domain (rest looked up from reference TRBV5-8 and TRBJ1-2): EAGVTQSPTHLIKTRGQQATLRCSPISGHTSVYWYQQALGLGLQFLLWYDEGEERNRGNFPPRFSGRQFPNYSSELNVNALELEDSALYLCASSLVQGGNGYTFGSGTRLTVV.

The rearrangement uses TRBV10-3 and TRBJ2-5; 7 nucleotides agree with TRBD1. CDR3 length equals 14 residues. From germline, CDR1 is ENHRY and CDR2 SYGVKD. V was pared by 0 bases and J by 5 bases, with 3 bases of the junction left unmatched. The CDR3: CAISESQGEETQYF. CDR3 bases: TGTGCCATCAGTGAGTCTCAGGGGGAGGAGACCCAGTACTTC.

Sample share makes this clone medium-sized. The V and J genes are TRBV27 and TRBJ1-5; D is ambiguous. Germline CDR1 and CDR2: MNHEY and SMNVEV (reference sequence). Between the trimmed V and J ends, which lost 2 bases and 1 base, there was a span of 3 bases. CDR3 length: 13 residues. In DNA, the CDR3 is TGTGCCAGCAGTTTACGGAGCAATCAGCCCCAGCATTTT. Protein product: CASSLRSNQPQHF.

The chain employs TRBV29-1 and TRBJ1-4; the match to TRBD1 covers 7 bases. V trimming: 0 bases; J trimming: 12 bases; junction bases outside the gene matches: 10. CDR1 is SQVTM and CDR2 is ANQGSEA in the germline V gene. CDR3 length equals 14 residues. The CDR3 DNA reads TGCAGCGTTGAAGATCGGAGACAGGGCTATGAACTGTTTTTT. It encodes CSVEDRRQGYELFF.

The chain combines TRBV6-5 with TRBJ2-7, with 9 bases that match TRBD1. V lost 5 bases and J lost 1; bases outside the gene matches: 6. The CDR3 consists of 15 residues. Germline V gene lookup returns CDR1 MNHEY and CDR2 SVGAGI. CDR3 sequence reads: CASSTGGAASYEQYF. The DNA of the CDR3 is TGTGCCAGCAGTACAGGGGGCGCGGCGTCCTACGAGCAGTACTTC.

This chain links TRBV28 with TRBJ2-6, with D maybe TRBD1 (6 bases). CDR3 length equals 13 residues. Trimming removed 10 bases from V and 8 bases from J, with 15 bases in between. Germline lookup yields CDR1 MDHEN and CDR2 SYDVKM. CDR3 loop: CATHTQGSNVLTF. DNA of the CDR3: TGTGCCACACATACCCAGGGGTCCAACGTCCTGACTTTC.

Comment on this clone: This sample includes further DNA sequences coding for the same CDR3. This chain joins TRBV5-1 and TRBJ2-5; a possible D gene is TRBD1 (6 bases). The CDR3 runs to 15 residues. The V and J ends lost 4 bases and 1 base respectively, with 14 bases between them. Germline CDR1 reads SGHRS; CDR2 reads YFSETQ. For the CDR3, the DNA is TGCGCCAGCAGCCTCACGGGACAACTCCAAGAGACCCAGTACTTC. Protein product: CASSLTGQLQETQYF.

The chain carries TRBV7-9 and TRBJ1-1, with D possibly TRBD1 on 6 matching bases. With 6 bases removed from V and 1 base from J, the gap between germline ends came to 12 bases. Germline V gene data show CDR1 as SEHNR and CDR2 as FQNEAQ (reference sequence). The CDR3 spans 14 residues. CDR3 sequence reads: CASSLGTQNTEAFF. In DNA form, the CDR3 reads TGTGCCAGCAGTCTCGGGACACAGAACACTGAAGCTTTCTTT.

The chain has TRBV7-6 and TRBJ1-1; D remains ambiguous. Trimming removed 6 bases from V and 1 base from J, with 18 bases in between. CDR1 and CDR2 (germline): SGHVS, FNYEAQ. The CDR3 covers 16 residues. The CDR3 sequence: CASSEGRGYRNTEAFF. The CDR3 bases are TGTGCCAGCAGTGAGGGCCGCGGATACCGGAACACTGAAGCTTTCTTT. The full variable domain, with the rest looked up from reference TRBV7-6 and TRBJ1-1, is GAGVSQSPRYKVTKRGQDVALRCDPISGHVSLYWYRQALGQGPEFLTYFNYEAQQDKSGLPNDRFSAERPEGSISTLTIQRTEQRDSAMYRCASSEGRGYRNTEAFFGQGTRLTVV.

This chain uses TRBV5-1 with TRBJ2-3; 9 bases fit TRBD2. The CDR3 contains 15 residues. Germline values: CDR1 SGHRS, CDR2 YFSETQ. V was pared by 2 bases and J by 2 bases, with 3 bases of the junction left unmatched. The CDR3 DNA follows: TGCGCCAGCAGCTTAAGCGGGGGGACCACAGATACGCAGTATTTT. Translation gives CASSLSGGTTDTQYF.

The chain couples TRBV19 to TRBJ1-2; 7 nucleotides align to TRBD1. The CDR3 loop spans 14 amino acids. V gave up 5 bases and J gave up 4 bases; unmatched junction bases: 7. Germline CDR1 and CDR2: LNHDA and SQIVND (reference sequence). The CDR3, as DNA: TGTGCCAGTAGTCCGGGACAGAGAAGCTATGGCTACACCTTC. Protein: CASSPGQRSYGYTF.

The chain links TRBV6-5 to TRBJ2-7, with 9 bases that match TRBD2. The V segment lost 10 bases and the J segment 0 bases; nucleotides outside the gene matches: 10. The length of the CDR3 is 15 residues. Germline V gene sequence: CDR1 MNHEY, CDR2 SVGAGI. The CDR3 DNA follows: TGTGCCACCACCCGGACTAGCGACAGCTCCTACGAGCAGTACGTC. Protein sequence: CATTRTSDSSYEQYV.

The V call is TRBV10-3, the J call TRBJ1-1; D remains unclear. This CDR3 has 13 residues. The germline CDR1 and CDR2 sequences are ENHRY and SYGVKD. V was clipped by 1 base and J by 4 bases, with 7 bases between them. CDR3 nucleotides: TGTGCCATCAGTGAGTTCGGGAGCACTGAAGCTTTCTTT. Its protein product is CAISEFGSTEAFF.

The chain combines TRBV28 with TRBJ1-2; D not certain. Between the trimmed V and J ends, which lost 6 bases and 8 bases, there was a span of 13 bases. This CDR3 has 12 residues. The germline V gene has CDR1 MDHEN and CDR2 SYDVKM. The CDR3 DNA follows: TGTGCCAGCAGGAGGGAACGAGGCGGCTACACCTTC. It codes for CASRRERGGYTF.

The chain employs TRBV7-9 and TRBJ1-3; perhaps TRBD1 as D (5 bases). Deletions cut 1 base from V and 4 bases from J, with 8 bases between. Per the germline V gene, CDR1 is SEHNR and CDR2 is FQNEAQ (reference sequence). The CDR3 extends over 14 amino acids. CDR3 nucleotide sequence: TGTGCCAGCAGCTTAGGGGGCCGAGGAAACACCATATATTTT. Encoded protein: CASSLGGRGNTIYF.

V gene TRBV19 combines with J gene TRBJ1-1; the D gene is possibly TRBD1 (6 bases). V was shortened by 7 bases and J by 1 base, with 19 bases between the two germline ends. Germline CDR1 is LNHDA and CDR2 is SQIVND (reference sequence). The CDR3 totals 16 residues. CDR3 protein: CASNPVAGASNTEAFF. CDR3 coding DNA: TGTGCCAGTAACCCCGTAGCAGGGGCTTCGAACACTGAAGCTTTCTTT. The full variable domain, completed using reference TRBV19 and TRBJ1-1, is DGGITQSPKYLFRKEGQNVTLSCEQNLNHDAMYWYRQDPGQGLRLIYYSQIVNDFQKGDIAEGYSVSREKKESFPLTVTSAQKNPTAFYLCASNPVAGASNTEAFFGQGTRLTVV.

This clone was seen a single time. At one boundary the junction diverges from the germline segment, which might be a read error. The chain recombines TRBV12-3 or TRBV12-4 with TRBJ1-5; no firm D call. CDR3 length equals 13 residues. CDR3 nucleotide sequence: TGTACCAGCAGTTTAGGAGAGAATCAGCCCCAGCATTTT. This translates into CTSSLGENQPQHF.

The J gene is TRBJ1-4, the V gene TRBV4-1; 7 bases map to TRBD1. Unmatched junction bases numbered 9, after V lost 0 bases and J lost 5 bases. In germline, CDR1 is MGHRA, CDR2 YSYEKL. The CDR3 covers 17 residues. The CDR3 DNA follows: TGCGCCAGCAGCCAAGAGGCGCCAGGGGGAACCAATGAAAAACTGTTTTTT. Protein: CASSQEAPGGTNEKLFF.

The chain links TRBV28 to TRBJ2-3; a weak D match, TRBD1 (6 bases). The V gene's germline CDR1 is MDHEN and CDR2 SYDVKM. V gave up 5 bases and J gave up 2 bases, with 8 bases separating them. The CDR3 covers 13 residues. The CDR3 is CASSQGYTDTQYF. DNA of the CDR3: TGTGCCAGCAGTCAGGGGTACACAGATACGCAGTATTTT.

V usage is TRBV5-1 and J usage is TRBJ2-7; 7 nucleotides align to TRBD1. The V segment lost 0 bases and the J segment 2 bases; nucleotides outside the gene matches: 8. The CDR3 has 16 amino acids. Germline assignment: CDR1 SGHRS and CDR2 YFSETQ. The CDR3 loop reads CASSLGRDRVTYEQYF. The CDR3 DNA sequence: TGCGCCAGCAGCTTGGGCCGAGACAGGGTCACCTACGAGCAGTACTTC.

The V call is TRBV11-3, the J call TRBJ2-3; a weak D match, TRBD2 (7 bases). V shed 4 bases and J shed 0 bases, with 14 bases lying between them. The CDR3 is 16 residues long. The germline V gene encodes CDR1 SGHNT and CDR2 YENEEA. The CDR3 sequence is CASSSRGLSSTDTQYF. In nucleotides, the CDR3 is TGTGCCAGCAGCTCCAGGGGACTATCGAGCACAGATACGCAGTATTTT. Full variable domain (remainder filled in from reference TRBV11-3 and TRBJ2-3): EAGVVQSPRYKIIEKKQPVAFWCNPISGHNTLYWYLQNLGQGPELLIRYENEEAVDDSQLPKDRFSAERLKGVDSTLKIQPAELGDSAVYLCASSSRGLSSTDTQYFGPGTRLTVL.

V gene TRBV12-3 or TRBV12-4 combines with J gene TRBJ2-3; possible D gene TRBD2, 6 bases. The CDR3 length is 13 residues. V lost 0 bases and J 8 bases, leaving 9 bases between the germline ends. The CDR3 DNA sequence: TGTGCCAGCAGTTTAGCGCGGGGAGCTACGCAGTATTTT. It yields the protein CASSLARGATQYF.

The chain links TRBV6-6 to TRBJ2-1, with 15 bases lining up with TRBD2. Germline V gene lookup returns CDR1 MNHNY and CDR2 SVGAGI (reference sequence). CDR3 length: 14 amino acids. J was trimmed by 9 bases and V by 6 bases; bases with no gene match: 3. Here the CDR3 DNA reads TGTGCCAGCAGGGGGACTAGCGGGGGGACTGAGCAGTTCTTC. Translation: CASRGTSGGTEQFF.